These 9 T cell receptor beta chains originate from one sample sequenced in a study of regulatory T cells in long-lasting Graves disease. Assembly of TCR beta libraries relied on iRepertoire HTBI primers together with Arm-PCR of CDR3 regions. One entry per CDR3 protein, called by TCRdb with MiXCR from the multiplex PCR reads. The sample shows about 540,000 distinct CDR3 sequences, roughly 12% of them seen only once. As to time point: newly diagnosed GD, antithyroid drugs for less than 3 months. Researchers made the TCR library from RNA that was extracted from PBMCs. This same sample was also taken into another study, of T cells in Graves' hyperthyroidism and ophthalmopathy.

The sample in question was peripheral blood mononuclear cells (PBMCs), obtained at new diagnosis, from a patient treated with antithyroid drugs. These receptors were taken from a man between 25 and 39 years old with Graves disease.

This sequence joins TRBV6-2 or TRBV6-3 and TRBJ2-7, with 9 positions matching TRBD2. Trimming removed 6 bases from V and 5 bases from J; junction bases left unmatched: 8. Germline CDR1 and CDR2: MNHEY and SVGEGT. The CDR3 covers 14 residues. CDR3 residues: CASRTSGPYNEQYF. The DNA for the CDR3 is TGTGCCAGCAGGACTAGCGGCCCCTACAACGAGCAGTACTTC.

This clonotype occurred a few times. This chain connects TRBV27 to TRBJ1-5, with a possible D match to TRBD1 (5 bases). Germline CDR1 and CDR2: MNHEY and SMNVEV (reference sequence). The V and J ends lost 0 bases and 5 bases respectively, with 11 bases between them. CDR3 length: 15 residues. The CDR3 sequence: CASSLSILGDQPQHF. The CDR3 nucleotides read TGTGCCAGCAGTTTATCGATTCTGGGGGATCAGCCCCAGCATTTT.

This clonotype was recorded a few times. This sequence is one base from a far larger clone and is likely a read error. V and J are TRBV11-2 and TRBJ1-1; no reliable D call. Germline V lookup: CDR1 SGHAT, CDR2 FQNNGV. The CDR3 is 13 residues long. The CDR3 region is CASSLGMNAEAFF. The CDR3 bases are TGTGCCAGCAGCTTAGGGATGAACGCTGAAGCTTTCTTT.

This clonotype has ten or more counts. This rearrangement joins TRBV6-5 to TRBJ1-5; TRBD1 is a possible D gene (6 bases). Deletions cut 2 bases from V and 6 bases from J, with 11 bases between. The germline V gene encodes CDR1 MNHEY and CDR2 SVGAGI. The CDR3 length is 14 residues. The DNA of the CDR3 is TGTGCCAGCAGTTACGGCAGGGGAGGTCAGCCCCAGCATTTT. The encoded protein is CASSYGRGGQPQHF.

The CDR3 loop is CASSQLGAGDTQYF. CDR3 coding DNA: TGCGCCAGCAGCCAACTCGGGGCGGGAGATACGCAGTATTTT. V and J are TRBV4-1 and TRBJ2-3; possibly TRBD1 or TRBD2 for D (5 bases each). V lost 2 bases, J lost 5 bases, and 11 bases lay in between. This CDR3 region has 14 residues. In germline, CDR1 is MGHRA, CDR2 YSYEKL.

The chain has TRBV2 and TRBJ2-1, with 8 bases that match TRBD2. With 7 bases clipped from V and 5 bases from J, the junction kept 10 bases outside the gene matches. The germline V gene encodes CDR1 SNHLY and CDR2 FYNNEI. The CDR3 consists of 15 residues. CDR3 in amino acids: CASMVWKRGHNEQFF. The CDR3 DNA follows: TGTGCCAGCATGGTGTGGAAGCGGGGGCACAATGAGCAGTTCTTC. The variable domain in full, completed from reference TRBV2 and TRBJ2-1, reads EPEVTQTPSHQVTQMGQEVILRCVPISNHLYFYWYRQILGQKVEFLVSFYNNEISEKSEIFDDQFSVERPDGSNFTLKIRSTKLEDSAMYFCASMVWKRGHNEQFFGPGTRLTVL.

The CDR3 DNA reads as TGCAGTGCCGTTCCGGGGGGAGCAGATACGCAGTATTTT. As protein: CSAVPGGADTQYF. This chain connects TRBV20-1 to TRBJ2-3; 7 bases line up with TRBD2. V trimming: 6 bases; J trimming: 4 bases; junction bases outside the gene matches: 7. The CDR3 is 13 residues long. CDR1 and CDR2 (germline): DFQATT, SNEGSKA (reference sequence).

This clonotype was picked up many times. J is TRBJ2-7 and V is TRBV27, with TRBD2 matching 7 bases. There are 15 residues in the CDR3. Germline assignment: CDR1 MNHEY and CDR2 SMNVEV (reference sequence). V trimming: 5 bases; J trimming: 3 bases; junction bases outside the gene matches: 10. CDR3 loop: CASSALGAGVYEQYF. The CDR3 DNA reads as TGTGCCAGCAGTGCCCTCGGGGCGGGAGTCTACGAGCAGTACTTC.

This clonotype showed up many times. The genes are TRBV29-1 and TRBJ2-2; no firm D call. V lost 8 bases to trimming and J lost 2 bases, with 3 bases between them. This CDR3 is built from 10 residues. Germline V gives CDR1 SQVTM, CDR2 ANQGSEA. Written as DNA, the CDR3 is TGCAGCTCCAACACCGGGGAGCTGTTTTTT. This translates into CSSNTGELFF.